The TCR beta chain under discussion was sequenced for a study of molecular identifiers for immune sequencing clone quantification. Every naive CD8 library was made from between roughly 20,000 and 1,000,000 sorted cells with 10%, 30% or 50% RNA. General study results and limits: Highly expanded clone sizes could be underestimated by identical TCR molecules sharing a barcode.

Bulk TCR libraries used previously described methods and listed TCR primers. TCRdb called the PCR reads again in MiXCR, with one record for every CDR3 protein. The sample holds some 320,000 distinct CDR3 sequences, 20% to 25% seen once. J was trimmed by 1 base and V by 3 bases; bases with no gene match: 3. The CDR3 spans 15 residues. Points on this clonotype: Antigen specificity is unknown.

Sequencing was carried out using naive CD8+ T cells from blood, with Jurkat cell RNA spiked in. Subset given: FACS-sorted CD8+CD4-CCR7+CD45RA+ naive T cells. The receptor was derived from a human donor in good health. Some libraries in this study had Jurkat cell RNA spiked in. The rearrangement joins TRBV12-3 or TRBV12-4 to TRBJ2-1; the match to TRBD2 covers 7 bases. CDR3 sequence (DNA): TGTGCCAGCAGTTTTGCGGGAGCGTCCTACAATGAGCAGTTCTTC. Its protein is CASSFAGASYNEQFF.